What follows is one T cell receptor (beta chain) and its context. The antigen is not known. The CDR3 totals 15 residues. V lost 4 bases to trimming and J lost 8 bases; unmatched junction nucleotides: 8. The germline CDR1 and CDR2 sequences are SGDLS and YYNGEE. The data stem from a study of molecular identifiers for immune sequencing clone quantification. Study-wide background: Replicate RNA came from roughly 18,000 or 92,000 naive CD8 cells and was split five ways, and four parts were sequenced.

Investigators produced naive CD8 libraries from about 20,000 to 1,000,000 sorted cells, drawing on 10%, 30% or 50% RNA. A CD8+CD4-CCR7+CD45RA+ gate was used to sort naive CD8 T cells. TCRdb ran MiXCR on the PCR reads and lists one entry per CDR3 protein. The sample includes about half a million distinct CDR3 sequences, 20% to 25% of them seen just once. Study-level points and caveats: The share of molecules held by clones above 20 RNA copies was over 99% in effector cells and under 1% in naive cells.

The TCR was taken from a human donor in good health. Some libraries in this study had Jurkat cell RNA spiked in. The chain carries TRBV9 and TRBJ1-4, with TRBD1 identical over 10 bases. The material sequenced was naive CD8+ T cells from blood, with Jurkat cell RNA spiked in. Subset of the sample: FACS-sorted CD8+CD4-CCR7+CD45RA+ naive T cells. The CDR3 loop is CASSTSGTGAEKLFF. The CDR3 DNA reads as TGTGCCAGCAGCACCTCCGGGACAGGGGCAGAAAAACTGTTTTTT.